This T cell receptor beta chain emerged from a study of radiation and T cells in renal cell carcinoma. Study information: Nephrectomy followed 15 Gy stereotactic body radiation by 4 weeks. Study results and caveats: Pretreatment tumor biopsies were lacking, so baseline clonotypes are unknown. In blood, top tumor clones expanded by 2 weeks, shrinking by 4.

This clone has just a few counts. Its antigen remains unidentified. The V gene end was trimmed by 4 bases and the J gene end by 7 bases; junction bases not matched to a gene: 2. This CDR3 has 13 amino acids. CDR1 and CDR2 (germline): KGHSH, LQKENI. TCRdb's copy holds only in-frame clones and misses some; the assay was immunoSEQ multiplex PCR. Counted here are around 130,000 clones, 81% occurring once; the ten biggest clones make up around 1.8%. This sample's time point: blood 2 weeks post-SBRT. Stated treatment: 15 Gy SBRT to primary tumor, nephrectomy 4 weeks later. Clear cell pathology was present in this patient's renal cell carcinoma.

This TCR was sampled from a woman aged 60-75 years with renal cell carcinoma. The chain recombines TRBV18 with TRBJ1-4; 8 positions match TRBD1. Sequenced here: blood, sampled from a patient whose treatment included radiotherapy and nephrectomy. CDR3 DNA: TGTGCCAGCTCACGAGACAGGGGTGAAAAACTGTTTTTT. The encoded protein is CASSRDRGEKLFF.